The entry below describes one TCR beta chain. There are 14 residues in the CDR3. V was trimmed by 3 bases and J by 5 bases, leaving 14 bases between them. Looked up from germline, CDR1 is SGDLS and CDR2 is YYNGEE. This table comes from immunoSEQ multiplex PCR, and its TCRdb copy is limited to in-frame clones, with some not included. In the table there are about 100,000 clones, 94% of which are singletons. The record originates from a study of OX40 agonist ivuxolimab in advanced cancers. The chain recombines TRBV9 with TRBJ2-5; D could derive from TRBD1 or TRBD2 (5 bases each). Here the sequenced sample was CD4+ or CD8+ T cells sorted from blood, taken in a trial of the OX40 agonist ivuxolimab. The sequence was obtained from an adult with an advanced solid tumor such as melanoma, head and neck, liver or kidney cancer. The CDR3 reads CASSAPGPRETQYF. The CDR3 DNA reads as TGTGCCAGCAGCGCTCCGGGGCCGAGGGAGACCCAGTACTTC. Drawing the rest from reference TRBV9 and TRBJ2-5, the complete variable domain is DSGVTQTPKHLITATGQRVTLRCSPRSGDLSVYWYQQSLDQGLQFLIQYYNGEERAKGNILERFSAQQFPDLHSELNLSSLELGDSALYFCASSAPGPRETQYFGPGTRLLVL.